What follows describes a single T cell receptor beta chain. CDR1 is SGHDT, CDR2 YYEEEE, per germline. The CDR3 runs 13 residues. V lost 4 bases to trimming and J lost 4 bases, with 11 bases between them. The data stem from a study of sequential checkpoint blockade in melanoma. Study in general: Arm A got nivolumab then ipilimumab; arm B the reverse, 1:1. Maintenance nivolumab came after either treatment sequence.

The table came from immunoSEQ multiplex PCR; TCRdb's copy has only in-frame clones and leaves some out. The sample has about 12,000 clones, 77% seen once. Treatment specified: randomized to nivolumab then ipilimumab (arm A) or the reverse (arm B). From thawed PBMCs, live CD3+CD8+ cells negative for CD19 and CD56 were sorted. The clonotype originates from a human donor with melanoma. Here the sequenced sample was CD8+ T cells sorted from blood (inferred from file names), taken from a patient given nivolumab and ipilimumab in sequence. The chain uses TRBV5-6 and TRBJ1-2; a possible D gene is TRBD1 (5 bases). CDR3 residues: CASSPQGSYGYTF. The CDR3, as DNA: TGTGCCAGCAGCCCTCAGGGATCCTATGGCTACACCTTC.